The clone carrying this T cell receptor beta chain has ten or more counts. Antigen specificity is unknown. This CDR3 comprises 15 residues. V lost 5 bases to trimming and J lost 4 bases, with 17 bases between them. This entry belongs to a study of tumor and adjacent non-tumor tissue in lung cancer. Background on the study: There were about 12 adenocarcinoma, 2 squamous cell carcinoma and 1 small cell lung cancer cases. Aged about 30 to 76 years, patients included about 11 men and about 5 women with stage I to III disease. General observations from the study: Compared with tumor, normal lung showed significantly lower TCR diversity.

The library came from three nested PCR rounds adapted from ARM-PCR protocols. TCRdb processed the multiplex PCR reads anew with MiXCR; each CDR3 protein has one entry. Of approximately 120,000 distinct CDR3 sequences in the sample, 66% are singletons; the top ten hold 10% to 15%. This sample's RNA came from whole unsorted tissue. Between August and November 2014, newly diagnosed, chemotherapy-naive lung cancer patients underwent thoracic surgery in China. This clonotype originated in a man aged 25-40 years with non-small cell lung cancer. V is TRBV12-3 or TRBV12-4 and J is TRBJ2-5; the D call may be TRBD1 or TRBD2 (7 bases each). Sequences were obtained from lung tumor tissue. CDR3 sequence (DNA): TGTGCCAGCAGTGCAACGACAGGGAGGGGAGAGACCCAGTACTTC. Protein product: CASSATTGRGETQYF.